Below, 27 T cell receptor beta chains from the same sample are listed, as sequenced in a study of blood T cell repertoires in COVID-19 (dated by TCRdb to about 2020). Library creation used the immunoSEQ multiplex PCR assay. TCRdb limited this immuneACCESS table to in-frame rearrangements with V and J called. A share of clones is missing; checked studies link under half to unresolved V genes, and the rest is unexplained. A total of about 59,000 clones appear in this sample, about 90% of them only once. The ten largest clones add up to about 7.2% of the sample. The specimen was peripheral blood. The source is a man aged 55 to 70 with active or convalescent COVID-19.

V is TRBV7-6 and J is TRBJ2-7; TRBD2 aligns across 9 bases. Germline V gives CDR1 SGHVS, CDR2 FNYEAQ. With 3 bases clipped from V and 2 bases from J, the junction kept 5 bases outside the gene matches. This CDR3 comprises 15 residues. The CDR3 region has the DNA TGTGCCAGCAGCTTCAGCGGGGGGATAGCCTACGAGCAGTACTTC. Protein: CASSFSGGIAYEQYF.

The chain combines TRBV18 with TRBJ2-7, with a possible D match to TRBD1 (5 bases). The CDR3 totals 11 residues. Trimming removed 4 bases from V and 5 bases from J, with 6 bases in between. CDR1 is KGHSH and CDR2 is LQKENI in the germline V gene. DNA for the CDR3: TGTGCCAGCTCACAGGGGAACGAGCAGTACTTC. This translates into CASSQGNEQYF.

The chain employs TRBV7-9 and TRBJ2-7, with 11 bases that match TRBD1. CDR3 length: 15 residues. V trimming: 3 bases; J trimming: 6 bases; junction bases outside the gene matches: 7. Looked up from germline, CDR1 is SEHNR and CDR2 is FQNEAQ (reference sequence). As DNA, the CDR3 is TGTGCCAGCAGCTTGCTAAAGGGACAGGGGGGCGAGCAGTACTTC. It translates to CASSLLKGQGGEQYF.

This rearrangement joins TRBV7-7 to TRBJ2-3, with 10 bases fitting TRBD1. The CDR3 consists of 14 residues. With 1 base clipped from V and 5 bases from J, the junction kept 0 bases outside the gene matches. CDR1 and CDR2 (germline): SSHAT, FNYEAQ (reference sequence). The DNA of the CDR3 is TGTGCCAGCAGCTTAGGGACAGGGGGAGATACGCAGTATTTT. Encoded protein: CASSLGTGGDTQYF. Looking up the rest from reference TRBV7-7 and TRBJ2-3 gives the full variable domain: GAGVSQSPRYKVTKRGQDVTLRCDPISSHATLYWYQQALGQGPEFLTYFNYEAQPDKSGLPSDRFSAERPEGSISTLTIQRTEQRDSAMYRCASSLGTGGDTQYFGPGTRLTVL.

The chain employs TRBV7-3 and TRBJ2-7; 8 bases fit TRBD2. V gave up 2 bases and J gave up 3 bases; unmatched junction bases: 6. From germline, CDR1 is SGHTA and CDR2 FQGTGA. This CDR3 comprises 15 residues. The CDR3 DNA reads as TGTGCCAGCAGCTTAGAAGCGGGGGTAAACTACGAGCAGTACTTC. As protein: CASSLEAGVNYEQYF. Full variable domain (remainder filled in from reference TRBV7-3 and TRBJ2-7): GAGVSQTPSNKVTEKGKYVELRCDPISGHTALYWYRQSLGQGPEFLIYFQGTGAADDSGLPNDRFFAVRPEGSVSTLKIQRTERGDSAVYLCASSLEAGVNYEQYFGPGTRLTVT.

This clone was found a few times. The chain has TRBV20-1 and TRBJ2-3, with D unresolved. The germline CDR1 and CDR2 sequences are DFQATT and SNEGSKA (reference sequence). Trimming left V 2 bases short and J 8 bases short, with 8 bases between. The CDR3 loop spans 11 amino acids. DNA for the CDR3: TGCAGTGCTAGACCTGGCCCTACGCAGTATTTT. This translates into CSARPGPTQYF.

The V gene is TRBV19, the J gene TRBJ2-7, with TRBD2 matching over 8 bases. This CDR3 is built from 14 residues. CDR1 LNHDA and CDR2 SQIVND come from the germline V gene (reference sequence). V was pared by 5 bases and J by 3 bases, with 6 bases of the junction left unmatched. CDR3 in amino acids: CASSGRSGVYEQYF. CDR3 DNA: TGTGCCAGTAGTGGCCGTAGCGGGGTCTACGAGCAGTACTTC.

The chain carries TRBV4-1 and TRBJ1-5, with 7 positions matching TRBD1. Germline V lookup: CDR1 MGHRA, CDR2 YSYEKL. The CDR3 covers 16 residues. J gave up 7 bases and V 2 bases, and 11 bases lay outside the gene matches. The CDR3 here is CASSQTRTGPQQPQHF. CDR3 sequence (DNA): TGCGCCAGCAGCCAAACCCGGACAGGCCCCCAACAGCCCCAGCATTTT.

The V gene is TRBV27, the J gene TRBJ2-1; a weak D match, TRBD1 (5 bases). From germline, CDR1 is MNHEY and CDR2 SMNVEV (reference sequence). V was pared by 4 bases and J by 9 bases, with 10 bases between. This CDR3 region has 12 residues. CDR3 region: CASSWTNGEQFF. CDR3 DNA: TGTGCCAGCAGTTGGACAAATGGTGAGCAGTTCTTC.

In this sample, this clone turned up once. The chain combines TRBV11-2 with TRBJ1-3; 7 positions agree with TRBD1. The CDR3 is 16 residues long. V was pared by 5 bases and J by 2 bases, with 9 bases of the junction left unmatched. Germline assignment: CDR1 SGHAT and CDR2 FQNNGV. The CDR3 coding sequence is TGTGCCAGCAGCCCGCGACCCGACAGGGCTGGAAACACCATATATTTT. This encodes CASSPRPDRAGNTIYF.

In its sample, this clone was seen once. The rearrangement joins TRBV5-1 to TRBJ2-1; TRBD1 might be the D (6 bases). With 5 bases removed from V and 8 bases from J, the gap between germline ends came to 17 bases. Germline V gives CDR1 SGHRS, CDR2 YFSETQ. CDR3 size: 14 residues. CDR3 amino acids: CASRGVQGGDEQFF. The CDR3 DNA sequence: TGCGCCAGCAGAGGAGTACAGGGTGGCGATGAGCAGTTCTTC.

This rearrangement joins TRBV18 to TRBJ2-7; 7 bases are shared with TRBD1. The germline V gene has CDR1 KGHSH and CDR2 LQKENI. V shed 6 bases, J shed 0 bases, and the junction held 5 bases outside the gene matches. The CDR3 spans 14 residues. The CDR3 region has the DNA TGTGCCAGCTCCCGTAGACAGGGCTCCTACGAGCAGTACTTC. Its translation is CASSRRQGSYEQYF.

This clone was recorded once. This CDR3 is also generated by other DNA sequences in the sample. The chain carries TRBV6-6 and TRBJ2-7, with 7 bases lining up with TRBD1. The junction had 1 base not matched to a gene; V was cut back by 4 bases and J by 1 base. The length of the CDR3 is 13 residues. Per germline, CDR1 MNHNY and CDR2 SVGAGI (reference sequence). CDR3 in DNA: TGTGCCAGCAGTTCAGGGGGTTCCTACGAGCAGTACTTC. Amino acids: CASSSGGSYEQYF.

The chain is built from TRBV6-5 and TRBJ1-4; 10 positions match TRBD1. V was clipped by 6 bases and J by 8 bases; unmatched bases: 6. Germline V CDR1 and CDR2: MNHEY, SVGAGI. The length of the CDR3 is 14 residues. The CDR3 coding sequence is TGTGCCAGCAGCAGGGACAGGGGCAAGGAAAAACTGTTTTTT. It translates to CASSRDRGKEKLFF.

The chain has TRBV12-5 and TRBJ2-3; 11 positions agree with TRBD2. The germline V gene has CDR1 LGHNT and CDR2 FRNRAP. The CDR3 has 18 amino acids. V shed 0 bases, J shed 4 bases, and the junction held 9 bases outside the gene matches. Here the CDR3 reads CASGLVRLSSGRSDTQYF. Written as DNA, the CDR3 is TGTGCTAGTGGTTTGGTACGGTTATCTAGCGGGAGGTCAGATACGCAGTATTTT.

In this sample, this clone turned up a few times. The genes are TRBV6-5 and TRBJ2-5, with 9 bases aligning to TRBD1. CDR1 and CDR2 from the germline V gene are MNHEY and SVGAGI. CDR3 length: 15 residues. With 2 bases clipped from V and 6 bases from J, the junction kept 7 bases outside the gene matches. The CDR3 loop reads CASSYLSGQGKTQYF. CDR3 nucleotides: TGTGCCAGCAGTTACCTTTCGGGACAGGGAAAGACCCAGTACTTC.

The V gene is TRBV13, the J gene TRBJ1-6, with D possibly matching TRBD1 (5 bases). The CDR3 runs to 13 residues. Germline V CDR1 and CDR2: PRHDT, FYEKMQ (reference sequence). V was clipped by 4 bases and J by 8 bases, with 9 bases between them. CDR3 loop: CASSWGPDSPLHF. CDR3 in DNA: TGTGCCAGCAGCTGGGGCCCAGATTCACCCCTCCACTTT.

The rearrangement uses TRBV28 and TRBJ2-4; no firm D call. There are 11 residues in the CDR3. The germline V gene has CDR1 MDHEN and CDR2 SYDVKM. V lost 4 bases to trimming and J lost 9 bases, with 7 bases between them. In DNA form, the CDR3 reads TGTGCCAGCAGTTCCACTATCATTCAGTACTTC. This sequence encodes CASSSTIIQYF.

J is TRBJ2-1 and V is TRBV7-9; weak D call: TRBD1 (6 bases). This CDR3 has 16 amino acids. Germline-derived CDR1 and CDR2 are SEHNR and FQNEAQ (reference sequence). With 3 bases removed from V and 3 bases from J, the gap between germline ends came to 15 bases. CDR3 region: CASSLDQGHFYNEQFF. DNA for the CDR3: TGTGCCAGCAGCTTGGATCAGGGACACTTCTACAATGAGCAGTTCTTC.

The rearrangement joins TRBV5-1 to TRBJ1-2; weak D call: TRBD1 (6 bases). V was pared by 2 bases and J by 8 bases, with 16 bases between. The CDR3 runs 14 residues. CDR1 is SGHRS, CDR2 YFSETQ, per germline. The CDR3, as DNA: TGCGCCAGCAGCTTCCCAGGGGAGTTAGAAGGCTACACCTTC. Amino acids: CASSFPGELEGYTF.

This chain uses TRBV7-6 with TRBJ2-7, with a weak D call TRBD1 (6 bases). V lost 0 bases and J lost 3, with 9 bases in between. This CDR3 has 14 residues. The germline CDR1 and CDR2 sequences are SGHVS and FNYEAQ. CDR3 coding DNA: TGTGCCAGCAGCTTAGCCGCAGGGGTCTACGAGCAGTACTTC. The encoded protein is CASSLAAGVYEQYF.

V is TRBV6-5 and J is TRBJ2-2; 7 bases are a match to TRBD1. Trimming cost V 6 bases and J 14 bases; bases outside gene matches: 9. The CDR3 is 12 residues long. CDR1 and CDR2 from the germline V gene are MNHEY and SVGAGI. This CDR3 reads CASSRGQLNLFF. The CDR3 nucleotides read TGTGCCAGCAGCAGGGGACAGTTGAATCTGTTTTTT.

V gene TRBV5-1 combines with J gene TRBJ1-5; a weak D match, TRBD1 (5 bases). CDR3 length: 15 amino acids. Trimming took off 0 bases at V and 3 bases at J, with 10 bases between the two ends. The germline CDR1 and CDR2 sequences are SGHRS and YFSETQ. The CDR3 region has the DNA TGCGCCAGCAGCTTGGAGGGAGGGGACAATCAGCCCCAGCATTTT. Translated, it gives CASSLEGGDNQPQHF.

This clone showed up just a few times. The rearrangement links TRBV9 to TRBJ2-1, with TRBD2 identical over 14 bases. Trimming took 3 bases from V and 8 from J; bases not matched to a gene: 4. The germline gives CDR1 SGDLS, CDR2 YYNGEE. CDR3 length: 15 residues. As DNA, the CDR3 is TGTGCCAGCAGCGCGACTAGCGGGAGGGCCGATGAGCAGTTCTTC. This encodes CASSATSGRADEQFF.

The gene calls are TRBV6-5 and TRBJ1-3, with unresolved D. With 6 bases removed from V and 1 base from J, the gap between germline ends came to 13 bases. This CDR3 spans 15 amino acids. Looked up from germline, CDR1 is MNHEY and CDR2 is SVGAGI. This CDR3 is CASSLLGLSGNTIYF. The DNA of the CDR3 is TGTGCCAGCAGCCTACTCGGTTTATCTGGAAACACCATATATTTT.

The genes are TRBV29-1 and TRBJ1-2; the D gene is possibly TRBD1 (6 bases). The germline gives CDR1 SQVTM, CDR2 ANQGSEA. The CDR3 has 15 residues. Trimming pared 4 bases from V and 5 bases from J, leaving 20 bases between. CDR3 residues: CSVVGDGTLVYGYTF. DNA of the CDR3: TGCAGCGTTGTGGGAGATGGGACATTGGTGTATGGCTACACCTTC.

The chain joins TRBV30 to TRBJ2-1; 12 nucleotides align to TRBD2. The CDR3 is made up of 14 amino acids. In germline, CDR1 is GTSNPN, CDR2 SVGIG (reference sequence). V shed 2 bases and J 13 bases; nucleotides not matched to a gene: 9. The CDR3 reads CAWSSLAGGVKQFF. The DNA of the CDR3 is TGTGCCTGGAGTAGTCTAGCGGGAGGGGTTAAACAGTTCTTC.